The 23 T cell receptor beta chains below all came from one sample that was sequenced in a study of T-cell memory formation after mild COVID-19. TCRdb independently ran MiXCR on the 5' RACE reads; one entry per CDR3 protein. This table has about 450,000 distinct CDR3 sequences, 20% to 25% appearing once. What was sequenced was PBMCs or a T cell subset sorted from them (not recorded which). These receptors came from an adult woman who had mild COVID-19 (a few samples of this study predate the infection). Cell type and time point are not known.

This clonotype was picked up a small number of times. This sequence joins TRBV18 and TRBJ1-4; 9 nucleotides agree with TRBD1. Trimming cost V 6 bases and J 3 bases; bases outside gene matches: 8. The CDR3 spans 16 residues. Germline assignment: CDR1 KGHSH and CDR2 LQKENI. For the CDR3, the DNA is TGTGCCAGCTCGCAGAATCGACAGGGGGCTAATGAAAAACTGTTTTTT. Translating it yields CASSQNRQGANEKLFF.

This clonotype has ten or more counts. The gene calls are TRBV5-1 and TRBJ2-1; 7 positions agree with TRBD1. CDR1 and CDR2 (germline): SGHRS, YFSETQ. The CDR3 runs 15 residues. V lost 6 bases, J lost 12 bases, and 18 bases stayed unmatched. The CDR3 spells CASTTGTDNTFWQFF. As DNA, the CDR3 is TGCGCCAGCACCACCGGGACAGACAACACCTTCTGGCAGTTCTTC.

This clonotype has a count of ten or more. The V gene is TRBV7-2, the J gene TRBJ2-2, with D maybe TRBD2 (6 bases). Germline V gives CDR1 SGHTA, CDR2 FQGNSA. The CDR3 extends over 15 amino acids. V lost 5 bases and J lost 4, with 14 bases in between. CDR3 nucleotides: TGTGCCAGCAGCCCCGAACTAGCTGTCACCGGGGAGCTGTTTTTT. Translation gives CASSPELAVTGELFF.

V usage is TRBV9 and J usage is TRBJ1-2, with TRBD1 matching over 8 bases. This CDR3 has 16 residues. V shed 3 bases and J 5 bases; nucleotides not matched to a gene: 12. Germline CDR1 is SGDLS and CDR2 is YYNGEE. The CDR3 nucleotides are TGTGCCAGCAGCGCTAACCGACAGGGGATCTTGTATGGCTACACCTTC. Translation gives CASSANRQGILYGYTF.

The CDR3 sequence: CASSKPGDTQYF. The CDR3 DNA is TGTGCCAGCAGTAAGCCCGGGGATACGCAGTATTTT. The gene calls are TRBV12-3 or TRBV12-4 and TRBJ2-3; D unclear. V was clipped by 5 bases and J by 6 bases, with 9 bases between them. This CDR3 region has 12 residues.

The chain uses TRBV6-6 and TRBJ2-1; D uncertain. Germline-derived CDR1 and CDR2 are MNHNY and SVGAGI (reference sequence). Trimming shortened V by 6 bases and J by 9 bases, and 24 bases separated the two germline ends. This CDR3 is built from 16 residues. In DNA, the CDR3 is TGTGCCAGCAGCCATCCCGCAATAGCCGTAAGCCTTGAGCAGTTCTTC. It is translated as CASSHPAIAVSLEQFF.

The J gene is TRBJ2-3, the V gene TRBV6-6; D may be TRBD1 (5 bases). This CDR3 spans 15 amino acids. Between the trimmed V and J ends, which lost 2 bases and 5 bases, there was a span of 14 bases. CDR1 MNHNY and CDR2 SVGAGI come from the germline V gene (reference sequence). The CDR3 nucleotides are TGTGCCAGCAGTTACGGGCATGGGGCTGGAGATACGCAGTATTTT. Amino acid sequence: CASSYGHGAGDTQYF.

The J gene is TRBJ2-1, the V gene TRBV4-1; D not resolved. Germline V CDR1 and CDR2: MGHRA, YSYEKL. This CDR3 spans 15 amino acids. V lost 4 bases, J lost 4 bases, and 14 bases lay in between. In DNA, the CDR3 is TGCGCCAGCAGCCTCTCCCCTTACGGTTACAATGAGCAGTTCTTC. This codes for CASSLSPYGYNEQFF.

A few counts support this clonotype. The V call is TRBV5-1, the J call TRBJ1-2, with unresolved D. The CDR3 length is 17 residues. Trimming took off 0 bases at V and 8 bases at J, with 23 bases between the two ends. The V gene's germline CDR1 is SGHRS and CDR2 YFSETQ. This CDR3 reads CASSLDLPGTVPGGYTF. The CDR3 nucleotides read TGCGCCAGCAGCTTGGATCTACCGGGTACCGTCCCTGGGGGCTACACCTTC.

This clonotype turned up a few times. The rearrangement joins TRBV6-5 to TRBJ2-1; D remains unclear. Germline V gene data show CDR1 as MNHEY and CDR2 as SVGAGI. The V gene lost 5 bases and the J gene lost 2 bases, with 19 bases spanning the gap. The CDR3 extends over 17 amino acids. CDR3 in amino acids: CASSITPRRTTYNEQFF. CDR3 DNA sequence: TGTGCCAGCAGTATCACTCCCAGGCGAACAACCTACAATGAGCAGTTCTTC.

This clonotype was found a few times. The genes are TRBV2 and TRBJ2-1, with a tentative D call TRBD2 (5 bases). Germline loops: CDR1 SNHLY, CDR2 FYNNEI. V was shortened by 6 bases and J by 5 bases, with 8 bases between the two germline ends. The CDR3 extends over 12 amino acids. The CDR3, as DNA: TGTGCCAGCAGGACCGGGGACAATGAGCAGTTCTTC. Its translation: CASRTGDNEQFF.

The V call is TRBV7-9, the J call TRBJ2-7; tentatively, D is TRBD2 (6 bases). The V and J ends lost 6 bases and 6 bases respectively, with 12 bases between them. The CDR3 runs 12 residues. Germline assignment: CDR1 SEHNR and CDR2 FQNEAQ (reference sequence). In nucleotides, the CDR3 is TGTGCCAGCAGGCGGGACCTAACCGAGCAGTACTTC. This codes for CASRRDLTEQYF. The variable domain in full, with the rest retrieved from reference TRBV7-9 and TRBJ2-7, is DTGVSQNPRHKITKRGQNVTFRCDPISEHNRLYWYRQTLGQGPEFLTYFQNEAQLEKSRLLSDRFSAERPKGSFSTLEIQRTEQGDSAMYLCASRRDLTEQYFGPGTRLTVT.

This chain joins TRBV7-2 and TRBJ2-7; D may be TRBD1 or TRBD2 (5 bases each). In germline, CDR1 is SGHTA, CDR2 FQGNSA. The ends were cut back, 2 bases at V and 3 bases at J, with 11 bases in the middle. The CDR3 is made up of 14 amino acids. DNA of the CDR3: TGTGCCAGCAGCTTATCTTTGGGGGTCTACGAGCAGTACTTC. Residues: CASSLSLGVYEQYF.

The sample holds many counts of this clonotype. The CDR3 DNA sequence: TGTGCCAGCAGCTTAGATCTAGAAGCGGGAAGGGGTACGGCGGCCTACAATGAGCAGTTCTTC. Translating gives CASSLDLEAGRGTAAYNEQFF. The chain combines TRBV11-2 with TRBJ2-1; 7 bases match TRBD2. The germline V gene encodes CDR1 SGHAT and CDR2 FQNNGV. J gave up 2 bases and V 0 bases, and 19 bases lay outside the gene matches. The CDR3 length is 21 residues.

The chain recombines TRBV5-1 with TRBJ2-5; the D gene is possibly TRBD1 (5 bases). V was pared by 0 bases and J by 5 bases, with 11 bases between. Germline-derived CDR1 and CDR2 are SGHRS and YFSETQ. The CDR3 sequence is 14 residues long. The CDR3 DNA follows: TGCGCCAGCAGCTTGGCCGAAAAGGGGGAGACCCAGTACTTC. Protein: CASSLAEKGETQYF.

This clonotype showed up many times. The chain couples TRBV7-8 to TRBJ2-2; 9 positions match TRBD1. This CDR3 is built from 14 residues. V dropped 1 base and J dropped 7; count of bases not matched to a gene: 1. In germline, CDR1 is SGHVS, CDR2 FQNEAQ. CDR3 bases: TGTGCCAGCAGCTTAGGGACAGGGGACGGGGAGCTGTTTTTT. This sequence encodes CASSLGTGDGELFF.

The chain carries TRBV5-1 and TRBJ2-2; 10 positions match TRBD1. The CDR3 runs 16 residues. V lost 7 bases and J lost 4; bases outside the gene matches: 10. Germline V gene sequence: CDR1 SGHRS, CDR2 YFSETQ. The CDR3 region is CASGNSGQGITGELFF. The DNA of the CDR3 is TGCGCCAGCGGCAATTCGGGACAGGGGATCACCGGGGAGCTGTTTTTT.

In its sample, this clonotype was seen a few times. The V and J genes are TRBV11-2 and TRBJ2-7, with 9 bases that match TRBD2. In germline, CDR1 is SGHAT, CDR2 FQNNGV. The V gene end was trimmed by 4 bases and the J gene end by 0 bases; junction bases not matched to a gene: 7. This CDR3 is 16 amino acids long. CDR3 protein: CASSSPTSGTSYEQYF. The CDR3 coding sequence is TGTGCCAGCAGCTCCCCGACTAGCGGAACCTCCTACGAGCAGTACTTC.

The chain uses TRBV5-1 and TRBJ2-2, with D maybe TRBD2 (5 bases). CDR1 and CDR2 from the germline V gene are SGHRS and YFSETQ. The CDR3 is 15 residues long. V dropped 4 bases and J dropped 6 bases, with 16 bases sitting between them. The CDR3 region is CASSLVAGPPGELFF. Here the CDR3 DNA reads TGCGCCAGCAGCCTCGTGGCGGGCCCCCCCGGGGAGCTGTTTTTT.

This chain connects TRBV5-1 to TRBJ2-7; unclear D gene. Germline CDR1 reads SGHRS; CDR2 reads YFSETQ. The CDR3 loop spans 16 amino acids. Trimming took off 1 base at V and 0 bases at J, with 14 bases between the two ends. The CDR3 loop is CASSLSGFESSYEQYF. DNA for the CDR3: TGCGCCAGCAGCTTGTCTGGTTTTGAGAGCTCCTACGAGCAGTACTTC.

The chain couples TRBV11-2 to TRBJ2-5; TRBD2 aligns across 10 bases. CDR1 and CDR2 (germline): SGHAT, FQNNGV. The CDR3 is 15 amino acids. V shed 3 bases, J shed 2 bases, and the junction held 3 bases outside the gene matches. The CDR3 DNA is TGTGCCAGCAGCTTGGGGACTAGCGCTCAAGAGACCCAGTACTTC. Residues: CASSLGTSAQETQYF.

This clonotype has just a few counts. V is TRBV19 and J is TRBJ1-1, with a tentative D call TRBD1 (5 bases). In germline, CDR1 is LNHDA, CDR2 SQIVND (reference sequence). The V end lost 3 bases, the J end lost 4 bases, and 12 bases lay between the germline ends. CDR3 size: 14 residues. CDR3 DNA: TGTGCCAGTAGTATCCCAGGGCGGACCACTGAAGCTTTCTTT. Translating gives CASSIPGRTTEAFF.

The V gene is TRBV7-2, the J gene TRBJ1-1; no clear D. The germline gives CDR1 SGHTA, CDR2 FQGNSA. Trimming pared 0 bases from V and 0 bases from J, leaving 11 bases between. The CDR3 runs to 16 residues. The CDR3 is CASSLARTSVNTEAFF. DNA for the CDR3: TGTGCCAGCAGCTTAGCCAGAACTTCAGTGAACACTGAAGCTTTCTTT. Supplemented by reference TRBV7-2 and TRBJ1-1, the full variable domain reads GAGVSQSPSNKVTEKGKDVELRCDPISGHTALYWYRQSLGQGLEFLIYFQGNSAPDKSGLPSDRFSAERTGGSVSTLTIQRTQQEDSAVYLCASSLARTSVNTEAFFGQGTRLTVV.